A selection of T cell receptor beta chains follows, all from one sample in a study of T cells after posttransplantation cyclophosphamide. Sequenced by immunoSEQ multiplex PCR; TCRdb stores in-frame clones only, minus some. This sample has about 16,000 clones; 94% occur once, and the top ten carry approximately 0.25%. The source material was naive CD4+ T cells sorted from blood. Every receptor here comes from a woman between 50 and 59 years old in good health and a related stem cell transplant donor. Both conserved end residues are part of each CDR3. A D gene is named only where the DNA matches it firmly. The size field is filled for only some rows; it gives once, few, many or a size class.

-	TRBV9	-	TRBJ2-5	CASSEAGQETQYF	TGTGCCAGCAGCGAGGCAGGACAAGAGACCCAGTACTTC
TRBD1	TRBV28	once	TRBJ1-2	CASSSRGQDYGYTF	TGTGCCAGCAGCTCCAGGGGGCAGGACTATGGCTACACCTTC
-	TRBV11-2	-	TRBJ1-1	CASSWRGRTEAFF	TGTGCCAGCAGCTGGAGGGGCAGAACTGAAGCTTTCTTT
TRBD2	TRBV5-4	-	TRBJ2-5	CASSSGGTSGRNRETQYF	TGTGCCAGCAGCTCCGGAGGGACTAGCGGGAGGAATCGAGAGACCCAGTACTTC
-	TRBV7-3	-	TRBJ2-3	CASSLKGADTQYF	TGTGCCAGCAGCTTAAAAGGGGCAGATACGCAGTATTTT
TRBD1	TRBV6-5	-	TRBJ2-7	CASSRTGGEQYF	TGTGCCAGCAGCCGTACAGGGGGCGAGCAGTACTTC
TRBD1	TRBV9	-	TRBJ2-7	CASSGTGGSHEQYF	TGTGCCAGCAGCGGGACAGGGGGATCCCACGAGCAGTACTTC
TRBD1	TRBV9	-	TRBJ1-1	CASSVLQGTNTEAFF	TGTGCCAGCAGCGTTCTACAGGGGACGAACACTGAAGCTTTCTTT
TRBD2	TRBV4-1	once	TRBJ2-7	CASSQPWLREATSYEQYF	TGCGCCAGCAGCCAACCCTGGTTGCGGGAGGCGACCTCCTACGAGCAGTACTTC
-	TRBV2	-	TRBJ1-5	CASNLPNQPQHF	TGTGCCAGCAATCTCCCCAATCAGCCCCAGCATTTT
-	TRBV10-3	-	TRBJ1-1	CAISGLEGSTEAFF	TGTGCCATCAGTGGCCTAGAGGGCTCCACTGAAGCTTTCTTT
TRBD2	TRBV19	-	TRBJ2-7	CASKTSGPSYEQYF	TGTGCCAGTAAGACTAGCGGTCCTTCCTACGAGCAGTACTTC